The sequence of this TCR beta chain was determined in a study of post-analysis software for immune sequencing data (dated by TCRdb to the mid-2010s). Looking at the study overall: Relapsing-remitting, secondary progressive and progressive-relapsing multiple sclerosis were recorded as disease courses, and subtype annotation was lacking for some patients. The patient repertoires were compared against 11 previously published healthy control repertoires obtained from donors aged roughly 6 to 26 years. A subset of samples was prepared in parallel using single-end sample barcoding, then pooled and co-amplified after Illumina adapter ligation. Results and caveats for the whole study, not just this receptor: Roughly 5 TRBV segments, including TRBV5-6, TRBV5-1 and TRBV20-1, were significantly more frequent in patients than controls. The multiple sclerosis patient group was slightly younger than the control group. When samples were clustered directly using the F measure, samples prepared in the same batch co-clustered strongly, which prompted a batch-effect correction. Normalized Chao1 diversity was significantly lower in multiple sclerosis patients than controls, suggesting substantial peripheral T-cell clonal expansion.

This clonotype has more than one count but fewer than ten. Its specific antigen is unknown. No per-base quality is available; no much larger clone lies one base away. The method behind the library was PCR. The sequencer listed for this sample is Illumina HiSeq 2500. Unique molecular identifiers were incorporated into TCR beta cDNA libraries to reduce PCR and sequencing biases. Approximately 500,000 cDNA molecules were obtained for every 1 to 10 million input T cells, so each molecule roughly corresponded to one T cell. The patient libraries were prepared and sequenced with the same protocol used for the earlier healthy control dataset. Within a given batch, samples were prepared together, multiplexed and sequenced on the same HiSeq lane. Concerning the study's data processing: Raw barcoded reads were processed with MIGEC, discarding single-read molecular identifier groups before consensus assembly and CDR3 extraction. VDJtools was used for post-analysis of the clonotype tables, and diversity was normalized by down-sampling every dataset to the size of the smallest sample. Repertoire overlap clustering matched CDR3 amino acid but not nucleotide sequences to correct batch-related cross-sample contamination. TCRdb trimmed public reads at Q25 via fastp, called clones via MiXCR and kept in-frame beta chains. Each CDR3 protein gets just one entry, which takes the most common genes and DNA from the rows behind it. The V and J calls shown here were made by TCRdb, not taken from the authors' results. For this sample there are hundreds of thousands of distinct CDR3 sequences; around 27% appear just once. The ten largest clones add up to 0.56% of the sample.

To demonstrate the VDJtools post-analysis software, TCR beta repertoires were profiled from the peripheral blood of roughly 12 young patients with multiple sclerosis. The multiple sclerosis patients were children and adolescents ranging in age from about 6 to 17 years. The CDR3 spans 15 residues, from the cysteine through the phenylalanine. Only CDR3 DNA is held: 45 bases, read in frame from base 1. V and J lose 1 base and 6 bases, and a span of 17 bases separates them. Reading the germline V gene (reference sequence) gives CDR1 DFQATT and CDR2 SNEGSKA. The sequence came from a girl between 10 and 17 years old with multiple sclerosis. Source material: blood. Recombination linked TRBV20-1 to TRBJ2-3, and TRBD2 may be the D gene, going by 7 matching bases. The CDR3 protein is CSARVGGGLTDTQYF. In nucleotide form, the sequence is TGCAGTGCTAGAGTGGGGGGGGGCCTCACGGATACGCAGTATTTT.